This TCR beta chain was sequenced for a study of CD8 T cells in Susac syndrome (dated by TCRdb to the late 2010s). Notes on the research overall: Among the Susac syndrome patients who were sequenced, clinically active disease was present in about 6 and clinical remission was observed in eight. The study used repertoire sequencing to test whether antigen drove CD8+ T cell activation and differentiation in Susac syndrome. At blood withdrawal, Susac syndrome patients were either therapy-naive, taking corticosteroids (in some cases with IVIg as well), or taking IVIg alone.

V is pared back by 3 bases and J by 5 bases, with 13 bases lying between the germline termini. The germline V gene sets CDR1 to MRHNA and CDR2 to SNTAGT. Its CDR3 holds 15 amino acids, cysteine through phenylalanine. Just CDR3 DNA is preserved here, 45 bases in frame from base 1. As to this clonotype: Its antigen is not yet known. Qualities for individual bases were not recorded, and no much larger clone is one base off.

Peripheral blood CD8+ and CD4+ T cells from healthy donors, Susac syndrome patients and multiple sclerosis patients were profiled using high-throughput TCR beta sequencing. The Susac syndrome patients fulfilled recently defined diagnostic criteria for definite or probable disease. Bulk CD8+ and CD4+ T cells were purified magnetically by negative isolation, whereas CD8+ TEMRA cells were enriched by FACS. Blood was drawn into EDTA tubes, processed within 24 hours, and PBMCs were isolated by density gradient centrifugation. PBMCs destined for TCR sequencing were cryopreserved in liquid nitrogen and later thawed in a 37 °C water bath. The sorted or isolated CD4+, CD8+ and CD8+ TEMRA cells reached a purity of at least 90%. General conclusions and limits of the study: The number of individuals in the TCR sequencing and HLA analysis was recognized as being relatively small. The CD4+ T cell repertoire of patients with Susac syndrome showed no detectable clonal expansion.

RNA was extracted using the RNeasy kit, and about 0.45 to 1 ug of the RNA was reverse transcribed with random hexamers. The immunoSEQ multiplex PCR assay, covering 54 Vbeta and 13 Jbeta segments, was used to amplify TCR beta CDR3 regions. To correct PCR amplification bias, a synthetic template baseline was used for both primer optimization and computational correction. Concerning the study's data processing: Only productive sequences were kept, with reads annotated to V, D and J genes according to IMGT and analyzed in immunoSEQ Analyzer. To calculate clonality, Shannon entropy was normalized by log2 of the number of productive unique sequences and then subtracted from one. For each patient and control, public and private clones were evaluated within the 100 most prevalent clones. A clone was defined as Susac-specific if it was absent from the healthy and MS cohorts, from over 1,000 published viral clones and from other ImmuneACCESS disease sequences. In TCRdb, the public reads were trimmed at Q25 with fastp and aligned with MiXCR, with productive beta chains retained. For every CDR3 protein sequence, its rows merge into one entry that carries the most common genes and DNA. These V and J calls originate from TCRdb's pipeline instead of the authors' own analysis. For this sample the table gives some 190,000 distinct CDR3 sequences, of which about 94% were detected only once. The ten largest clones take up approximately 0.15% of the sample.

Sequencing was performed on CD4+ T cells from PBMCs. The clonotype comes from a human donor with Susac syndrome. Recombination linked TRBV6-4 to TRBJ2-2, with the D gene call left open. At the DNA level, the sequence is TGTGCCAGCAGTGAGGCTCATCGTGAGACCGGGGAGCTGTTTTTT. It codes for CASSEAHRETGELFF.